The next 20 T cell receptor beta chains were all read from a single sample in a study of low-dose radiotherapy and immunotherapy resistance in tumors. First-strand cDNA used TRAV- and TRBV-specific primers, covering alpha and beta chains. The authors amplified TCRs for about 18 PCR cycles with a constant-region primer and a V-primer adapter. TCRdb re-analysed the reads in MiXCR, keeping a single row per CDR3 protein. The sample lists under 110,000 distinct CDR3 sequences, roughly 20% seen once, with over 3.5% in the top ten. Time point in this sample: after trial treatment. Treatment in this sample: LDRT plus nivolumab, ipilimumab, low-dose cyclophosphamide and aspirin (RACIN trial). Sequences were derived from PBMCs, sampled after low-dose radiotherapy plus immunotherapy. The receptors stem from a male donor with prostate cancer.

Many counts were recorded for this clonotype. The V call is TRBV3-1, the J call TRBJ1-6, with 8 positions matching TRBD1. Trimming cost V 8 bases and J 8 bases; bases outside gene matches: 5. Germline CDR1 LGHDT, CDR2 YNNKEL (reference sequence). The CDR3 runs to 13 residues. The CDR3 nucleotides read TGTGCCAGCGGGGACAGGTCCCATTCACCCCTCCACTTT. As protein: CASGDRSHSPLHF.

This clonotype was observed many times. This rearrangement joins TRBV10-3 to TRBJ2-3; possibly TRBD2 for D (6 bases). The V gene lost 10 bases and the J gene lost 4 bases, with 9 bases spanning the gap. The germline CDR1 and CDR2 sequences are ENHRY and SYGVKD. The CDR3 covers 11 residues. The CDR3 DNA is TGTGCCAGCGGGACCTCAGATACGCAGTATTTT. It specifies CASGTSDTQYF.

The chain links TRBV7-2 to TRBJ2-2, with 12 positions matching TRBD2. The CDR3 sequence is 17 residues long. The V gene's germline CDR1 is SGHTA and CDR2 FQGNSA. V shed 9 bases, J shed 3 bases, and the junction held 11 bases outside the gene matches. CDR3 in amino acids: CARSATSGGGDTGELFF. The CDR3 DNA reads as TGTGCCAGATCCGCGACTAGCGGGGGCGGAGACACCGGGGAGCTGTTTTTT.

This chain joins TRBV12-3 or TRBV12-4 and TRBJ1-1, with D perhaps matching TRBD1 (5 bases). CDR3 length equals 13 residues. V shed 8 bases and J shed 4 bases, with 14 bases lying between them. CDR3 nucleotides: TGTGCCAGCTCTTTTTCCGGGGGCACTGAAGCTTTCTTT. It specifies CASSFSGGTEAFF.

This clonotype was detected a few times. The chain uses TRBV19 and TRBJ2-6, with a tentative D call TRBD2 (6 bases). The V gene lost 3 bases and the J gene lost 3 bases, with 12 bases spanning the gap. The CDR3 contains 16 residues. Germline lookup yields CDR1 LNHDA and CDR2 SQIVND (reference sequence). CDR3 residues: CASSMGGGVGANVLTF. The CDR3 DNA follows: TGTGCCAGTAGTATGGGCGGAGGGGTTGGGGCCAACGTCCTGACTTTC.

This chain connects TRBV6-5 to TRBJ1-2; 11 bases map to TRBD1. Germline V gene sequence: CDR1 MNHEY, CDR2 SVGAGI. Germline trimming cut 0 bases from V and 0 bases from J; bases unmatched to any gene: 6. The CDR3 is 18 amino acids. In DNA form, the CDR3 reads TGTGCCAGCAGTTACTCAGGGACAGGGGGGGGAGCTAACTATGGCTACACCTTC. Translated, it gives CASSYSGTGGGANYGYTF.

This clonotype appeared a few times. Here the CDR3 DNA reads TGTGCCAGCAGCTTAGGTTGGGGTCCGGGGACCCAGTACTTC. It encodes CASSLGWGPGTQYF. V and J are TRBV7-2 and TRBJ2-5, with D unclear. V dropped 1 base and J dropped 7 bases, with 13 bases sitting between them. The germline V gene has CDR1 SGHTA and CDR2 FQGNSA. The length of the CDR3 is 14 residues.

This clonotype was recorded at least ten times. The chain carries TRBV30 and TRBJ2-1, with 10 bases lining up with TRBD2. Per germline, CDR1 GTSNPN and CDR2 SVGIG (reference sequence). Trimming cost V 5 bases and J 0 bases; bases outside gene matches: 7. The CDR3 length is 16 residues. For the CDR3, the DNA is TGTGCCTGGGGAGGGAGCGGGGGGGTCTCCTACAATGAGCAGTTCTTC. It translates to CAWGGSGGVSYNEQFF.

In its sample, this clonotype was seen a few times. This rearrangement joins TRBV20-1 to TRBJ1-6; a possible D gene is TRBD1 (6 bases). CDR3 length: 15 residues. Germline CDR1 and CDR2: DFQATT and SNEGSKA (reference sequence). With 2 bases removed from V and 5 bases from J, the gap between germline ends came to 13 bases. The CDR3 loop is CSARPPGADNSPLHF. The CDR3 DNA reads TGCAGTGCTAGACCCCCGGGGGCTGATAATTCACCCCTCCACTTT.

With respect to this clonotype: A far larger clone is off by one base, so a read error is likely. The chain combines TRBV5-8 with TRBJ2-2; TRBD2 matches 10 bases. The CDR3 spans 18 residues. V was pared by 2 bases and J by 9 bases, with 16 bases of the junction left unmatched. Germline V gives CDR1 SGHTS, CDR2 YDEGEE. CDR3 region: CASSLVTSGAAGFRELFF. CDR3 nucleotides: TGTGCCAGCAGCTTAGTCACTAGCGGGGCCGCAGGATTTAGGGAGCTGTTTTTT. Drawing the rest from reference TRBV5-8 and TRBJ2-2, the complete variable domain is EAGVTQSPTHLIKTRGQQATLRCSPISGHTSVYWYQQALGLGLQFLLWYDEGEERNRGNFPPRFSGRQFPNYSSELNVNALELEDSALYLCASSLVTSGAAGFRELFFGEGSRLTVL.

Worth noting for this clonotype: It is likely a read error: a sequence one base away is far more abundant. The CDR3 region is CASSLGGTSQYEQFF. Here the CDR3 DNA reads TGTGCCAGCAGCTTGGGAGGGACTAGTCAGTACGAGCAGTTCTTC. The V call is TRBV5-4, the J call TRBJ2-1, with TRBD2 matching 8 bases. CDR3 length: 15 amino acids. Germline V gene lookup returns CDR1 SGHNT and CDR2 YYREEE (reference sequence). Germline trimming cut 0 bases from V and 10 bases from J; bases unmatched to any gene: 9.

This rearrangement joins TRBV21-1 to TRBJ1-4. TRBV21-1 is described as a pseudogene. This CDR3 has 13 amino acids. CDR3 in DNA: TGTGCCATCCCAAGGGCCTTAAATGAAAAACTGTTTTTT. It is translated as CAIPRALNEKLFF.

This clonotype was counted ten times or more. V is TRBV14 and J is TRBJ2-7; the D is unclear. The CDR3 extends over 13 amino acids. The ends were cut back, 4 bases at V and 1 base at J, with 8 bases in the middle. The germline V gene has CDR1 SGHDN and CDR2 FVKESK. CDR3: CASSLGLSYEQYF. In DNA form, the CDR3 reads TGTGCCAGCAGCCTCGGGTTATCCTACGAGCAGTACTTC.

This clonotype was seen repeatedly, ten times or more. V gene TRBV2 combines with J gene TRBJ1-5; D gene ambiguous. Trimming took 0 bases from V and 6 from J, leaving 18 bases between them. Per germline, CDR1 SNHLY and CDR2 FYNNEI. The CDR3 consists of 17 residues. The CDR3 bases are TGTGCCAGCAGTGAAGCGCTTTCGGGGAATTGGGGTCAGCCCCAGCATTTT. Its translation is CASSEALSGNWGQPQHF. Together with reference TRBV2 and TRBJ1-5, the CDR3 gives the full variable domain: EPEVTQTPSHQVTQMGQEVILRCVPISNHLYFYWYRQILGQKVEFLVSFYNNEISEKSEIFDDQFSVERPDGSNFTLKIRSTKLEDSAMYFCASSEALSGNWGQPQHFGDGTRLSIL.

This clonotype was counted at least ten times. This sequence joins TRBV6-6 and TRBJ1-3, with D perhaps matching TRBD1 (5 bases). The CDR3 is made up of 15 amino acids. The ends were cut back, 6 bases at V and 0 bases at J, with 12 bases in the middle. Germline CDR1 reads MNHNY; CDR2 reads SVGAGI (reference sequence). The CDR3 protein is CASSLQGASGNTIYF. DNA of the CDR3: TGTGCCAGCAGCCTTCAGGGCGCCTCTGGAAACACCATATATTTT.

This rearrangement joins TRBV20-1 to TRBJ2-1, with D possibly being TRBD2 (7 bases). Germline V lookup: CDR1 DFQATT, CDR2 SNEGSKA (reference sequence). The V end was cut by 6 bases, the J end by 7 bases, with 25 bases between. The CDR3 totals 16 residues. As DNA, the CDR3 is TGCAGTGCCAAGGTGATGGTAGTGGGGGGGCGGAATGAGCAGTTCTTC. This gives the protein CSAKVMVVGGRNEQFF.

The sample holds many counts of this clonotype. CDR3 protein: CASSAPLAGRQNIQYF. In nucleotides, the CDR3 is TGTGCCAGCAGCGCTCCACTAGCGGGGAGACAAAACATTCAGTACTTC. The V and J genes are TRBV13 and TRBJ2-4, with TRBD2 matching over 10 bases. CDR1 is PRHDT, CDR2 FYEKMQ, per germline (reference sequence). Trimming removed 5 bases from V and 5 bases from J; junction bases left unmatched: 9. This CDR3 has 16 residues.

The chain is built from TRBV18 and TRBJ2-3, with 7 bases identical to TRBD1. The CDR3 sequence is 16 residues long. Germline trimming cut 5 bases from V and 4 bases from J; bases unmatched to any gene: 12. Germline V CDR1 and CDR2: KGHSH, LQKENI. The CDR3 nucleotides are TGTGCCAGCTCAACGCAAACAGGGGAACCGCCAGATACGCAGTATTTT. Encoded protein: CASSTQTGEPPDTQYF.

This clonotype was recorded at least ten times. The chain employs TRBV12-3 or TRBV12-4 and TRBJ2-3; maybe TRBD2 (7 bases). V lost 3 bases to trimming and J lost 2 bases, with 21 bases between them. The CDR3 loop spans 18 amino acids. CDR3 in amino acids: CASSFKGGGVTPTDTQYF. The CDR3 nucleotides are TGTGCCAGCAGTTTTAAGGGAGGGGGGGTGACCCCCACAGATACGCAGTATTTT.

This clonotype was observed many times. The V gene is TRBV12-3 or TRBV12-4, the J gene TRBJ1-5; the D is unclear. Deletions cut 6 bases from V and 1 base from J, with 7 bases between. This CDR3 has 13 amino acids. DNA of the CDR3: TGTGCCAGCAGCACGGCCAGCAATCAGCCCCAGCATTTT. It translates to CASSTASNQPQHF.